This T cell receptor beta chain came from a study of a mutant IDH1 vaccine in newly diagnosed glioma. Study details: Standard pretreatment was either radiotherapy, temozolomide, or, for most, radiochemotherapy with temozolomide.

Comments on this clone: Its antigen remains unknown.

Time point: week 47, end of study. Each vaccine dose was 300 ug of mutant IDH1 20-mer peptide, with topical imiquimod. Germline CDR1 MNHEY, CDR2 SMNVEV (reference sequence). V gave up 2 bases and J gave up 2 bases; unmatched junction bases: 8. The CDR3 extends over 16 amino acids. Generated by immunoSEQ multiplex PCR, the TCRdb table keeps only in-frame clones and is missing some. The sample comprises approximately 32,000 clones, around nine tenths of which are singletons, and about 2.2% rests with the top ten. The receptor was derived from a man aged 40-49 years with glioma. The sequences come from PBMCs, collected from a glioma patient whose treatment included an IDH1 peptide vaccine. The V gene is TRBV27, the J gene TRBJ1-2; 7 bases map to TRBD1. The CDR3 region has the DNA TGTGCCAGCAGTTTAAGGGTGCAGGGGGGAAACTATGGCTACACCTTC. Translating gives CASSLRVQGGNYGYTF.